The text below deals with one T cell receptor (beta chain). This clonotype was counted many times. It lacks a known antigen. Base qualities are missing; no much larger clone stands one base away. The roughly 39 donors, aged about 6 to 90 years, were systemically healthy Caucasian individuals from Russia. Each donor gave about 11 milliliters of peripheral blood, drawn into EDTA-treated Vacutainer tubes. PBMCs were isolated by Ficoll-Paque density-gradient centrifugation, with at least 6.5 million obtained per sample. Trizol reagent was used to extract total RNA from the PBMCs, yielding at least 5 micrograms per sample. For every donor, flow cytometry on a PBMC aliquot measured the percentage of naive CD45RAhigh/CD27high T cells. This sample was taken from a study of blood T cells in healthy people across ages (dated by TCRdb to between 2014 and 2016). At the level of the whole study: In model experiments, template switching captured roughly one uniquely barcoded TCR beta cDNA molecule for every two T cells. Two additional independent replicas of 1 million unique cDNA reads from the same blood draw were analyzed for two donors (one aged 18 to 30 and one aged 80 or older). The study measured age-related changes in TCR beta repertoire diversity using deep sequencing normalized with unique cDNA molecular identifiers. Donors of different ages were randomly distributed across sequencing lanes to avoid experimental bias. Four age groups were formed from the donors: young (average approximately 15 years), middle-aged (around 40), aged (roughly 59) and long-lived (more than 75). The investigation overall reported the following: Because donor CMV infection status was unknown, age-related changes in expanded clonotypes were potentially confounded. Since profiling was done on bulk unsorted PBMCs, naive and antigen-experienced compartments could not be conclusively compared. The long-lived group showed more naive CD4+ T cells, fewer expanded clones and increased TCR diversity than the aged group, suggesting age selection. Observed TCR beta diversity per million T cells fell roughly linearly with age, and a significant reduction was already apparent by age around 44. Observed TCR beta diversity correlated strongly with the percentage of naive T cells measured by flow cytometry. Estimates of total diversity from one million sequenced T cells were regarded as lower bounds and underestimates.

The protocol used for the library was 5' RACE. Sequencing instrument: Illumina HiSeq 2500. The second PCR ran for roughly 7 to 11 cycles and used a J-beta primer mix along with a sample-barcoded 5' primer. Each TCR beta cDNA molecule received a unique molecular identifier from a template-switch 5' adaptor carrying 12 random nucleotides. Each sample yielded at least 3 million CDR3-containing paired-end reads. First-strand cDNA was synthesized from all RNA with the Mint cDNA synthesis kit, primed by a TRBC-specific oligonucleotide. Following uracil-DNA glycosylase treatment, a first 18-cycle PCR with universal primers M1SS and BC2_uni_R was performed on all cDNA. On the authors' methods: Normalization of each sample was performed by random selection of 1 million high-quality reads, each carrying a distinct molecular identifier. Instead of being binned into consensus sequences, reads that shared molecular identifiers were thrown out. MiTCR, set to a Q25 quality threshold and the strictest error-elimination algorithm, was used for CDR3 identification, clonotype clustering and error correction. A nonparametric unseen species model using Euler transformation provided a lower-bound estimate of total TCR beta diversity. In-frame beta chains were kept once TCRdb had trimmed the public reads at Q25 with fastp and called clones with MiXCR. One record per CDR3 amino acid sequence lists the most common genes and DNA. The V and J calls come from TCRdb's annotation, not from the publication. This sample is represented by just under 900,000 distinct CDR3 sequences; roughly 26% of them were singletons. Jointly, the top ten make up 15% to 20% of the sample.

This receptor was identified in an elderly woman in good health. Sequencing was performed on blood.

The CDR3 region has the sequence CASSFQGIDTQYF. The DNA sequence is given as TGTGCCAGCAGCTTCCAGGGCATTGATACGCAGTATTTT. The V and J segments used are TRBV7-2 and TRBJ2-3; 5 matching bases give a weak D call of TRBD1. Including cysteine and phenylalanine, the CDR3 has 13 amino acids. Only the CDR3 DNA stays, 39 bases, in frame from base 1. V gives up 3 bases and J gives up 6 bases, and the segment between their germline ends measures 10 bases. CDR1 and CDR2, looked up from the germline V gene, are SGHTA and FQGNSA.